The clone carrying this T cell receptor (beta chain) was counted only a few times. This record comes from a study of cytomegalovirus exposure and HLA in healthy donors. 60 Vbeta and 13 Jbeta primers were used in PCR. Source study methods: An analysis that came later counted some 80 million unique TCR beta chains, approximately 11 million shared. The method was immunoSEQ multiplex PCR; TCRdb's version includes in-frame clones alone and lacks a portion of them. That table furnishes V, J and clone size, whereas the DNA furnished D and trimming. The table has around 120,000 clones, approximately 15% seen once. This CDR3 has 15 residues. The ends lost 4 bases at V and 4 bases at J; junction bases unmatched: 10. Germline V gene sequence: CDR1 SGHDT, CDR2 YYEEEE.

Sequencing was carried out using PBMCs. The chain uses TRBV5-6 and TRBJ2-7; 8 nucleotides line up with TRBD2. The TCR comes from a woman aged 18-30 years in good health and CMV-seronegative. CDR3 DNA: TGTGCCAGCAGCGTACCGGGACTAGGGATATACGAGCAGTACTTC. Its protein product is CASSVPGLGIYEQYF.